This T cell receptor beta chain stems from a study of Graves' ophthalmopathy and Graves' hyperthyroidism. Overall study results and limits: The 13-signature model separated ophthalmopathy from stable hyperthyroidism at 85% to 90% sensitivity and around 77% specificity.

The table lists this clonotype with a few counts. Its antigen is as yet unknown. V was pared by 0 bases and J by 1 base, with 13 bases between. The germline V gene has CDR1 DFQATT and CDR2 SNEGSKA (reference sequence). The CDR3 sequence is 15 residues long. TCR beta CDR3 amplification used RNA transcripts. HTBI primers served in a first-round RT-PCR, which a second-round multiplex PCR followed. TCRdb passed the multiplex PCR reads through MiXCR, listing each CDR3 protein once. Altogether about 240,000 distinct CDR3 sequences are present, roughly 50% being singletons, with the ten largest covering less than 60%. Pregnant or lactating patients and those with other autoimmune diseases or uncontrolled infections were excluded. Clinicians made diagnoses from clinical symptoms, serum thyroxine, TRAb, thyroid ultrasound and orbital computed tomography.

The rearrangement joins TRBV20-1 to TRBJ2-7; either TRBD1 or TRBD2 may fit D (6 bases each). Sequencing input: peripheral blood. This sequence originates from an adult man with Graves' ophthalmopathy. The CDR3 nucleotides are TGCAGTGCTAGAGATCTTGGGGGGCCATCCTACGAGCAGTACTTC. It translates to CSARDLGGPSYEQYF.